Listed below are T cell receptor beta chains from one sample, sequenced in a study of T cells in Graves' hyperthyroidism and ophthalmopathy. From the multiplex PCR reads, TCRdb called clonotypes with MiXCR, one entry per CDR3 protein. The profile shows roughly 580,000 distinct CDR3 sequences, approximately 15% of them singletons. Sequencing used blood. All receptors derive from a woman aged 25 to 39 with Graves' hyperthyroidism that later progressed to Graves' ophthalmopathy. Both conserved end residues are part of each CDR3. D genes are given only for firm matches.

J: TRBJ2-1; D: NA; V: TRBV12-5; CDR3: CASGDPWRTHEQFF
J: TRBJ2-5; D: TRBD2; V: TRBV15; CDR3: CATSRGAGVGETQYF
J: TRBJ2-1; D: TRBD2; V: TRBV7-2; CDR3: CASSLVPPGLAVNEQFF
J: TRBJ1-1; D: TRBD1; V: TRBV18; CDR3: CASSPTGGPGAFF
J: TRBJ1-2; D: NA; V: TRBV28; CDR3: CASRGPSDGYTF
J: TRBJ2-3; D: NA; V: TRBV28; CDR3: CASSLFRLRLSTDTQYF
J: TRBJ1-5; D: NA; V: TRBV19; CDR3: CASSIAPYRFSNQPQHF
J: TRBJ2-1; D: TRBD2; V: TRBV11-3; CDR3: CASSLAVGTSGSGEQFF
J: TRBJ2-7; D: TRBD2; V: TRBV27; CDR3: CASSWGSGRFHEQYF
J: TRBJ2-3; D: NA; V: TRBV3-1; CDR3: CASSQVSAPGDTQYF
J: TRBJ2-7; D: NA; V: TRBV11-2; CDR3: CASSLGQGHSYEQYF
J: TRBJ2-1; D: NA; V: TRBV6-1; CDR3: CASRLINEQFF
J: TRBJ1-4; D: NA; V: TRBV24-1; CDR3: CATSDGRGADNEKLFF
J: TRBJ1-2; D: TRBD1; V: TRBV10-3; CDR3: CAISESGTGSYGYTF
J: TRBJ2-3; D: NA; V: TRBV7-9; CDR3: CASSPTPTGPSTDTQYF
J: TRBJ2-7; D: NA; V: TRBV20-1; CDR3: CSARAPQGDEQYF
J: TRBJ1-3; D: NA; V: TRBV6-6; CDR3: CASSYGPSGNTIYF
J: TRBJ1-4; D: NA; V: TRBV6-1; CDR3: CATTPQGKSEKLFF
J: TRBJ1-1; D: NA; V: TRBV2; CDR3: CASSGGRAGLNTEAFF
J: TRBJ1-4; D: NA; V: TRBV28; CDR3: CASSSQGRANEKLFF
J: TRBJ2-3; D: NA; V: TRBV28; CDR3: CASTRGGGPSTDTQYF
J: TRBJ2-3; D: NA; V: TRBV11-2; CDR3: CASSFRDPDTQYF
J: TRBJ2-3; D: NA; V: TRBV19; CDR3: CASSIDKGTNIADTQYF
J: TRBJ1-5; D: NA; V: TRBV30; CDR3: CAWSVGGYQPQHF
J: TRBJ2-2; D: TRBD2; V: TRBV11-2; CDR3: CASSVSGRGTGELFF
J: TRBJ2-1; D: NA; V: TRBV5-1; CDR3: CASNSYPSSYNEQFF
J: TRBJ2-1; D: NA; V: TRBV5-5; CDR3: CASSELRDLAYNEQFF
J: TRBJ1-1; D: TRBD1; V: TRBV10-3; CDR3: CAITPGGTGGRYTEAFF
J: TRBJ1-5; D: TRBD1; V: TRBV29-1; CDR3: CSVKTGTGGRQPQHF
J: TRBJ2-1; D: NA; V: TRBV2; CDR3: CASSEESSVHNEQFF
J: TRBJ2-1; D: NA; V: TRBV7-2; CDR3: CASSLDADYNEQFF
J: TRBJ2-3; D: TRBD2; V: TRBV7-6; CDR3: CASSLGTSGIPDTQYF
J: TRBJ2-3; D: TRBD1; V: TRBV5-1; CDR3: CASSYALTGGVADTQYF
J: TRBJ2-1; D: NA; V: TRBV6-1; CDR3: CASSEQTGPNEQFF
J: TRBJ1-2; D: TRBD1; V: TRBV6-1; CDR3: CASSSKGQGRDYGYTF
J: TRBJ2-5; D: TRBD1; V: TRBV6-1; CDR3: CASSPRTGDRETQYF
J: TRBJ1-1; D: TRBD1; V: TRBV11-3; CDR3: CASSSSGTGAGTEAFF
J: TRBJ2-1; D: NA; V: TRBV3-1; CDR3: CASSHLYSGTVNEQFF
J: TRBJ1-6; D: TRBD1; V: TRBV12-5; CDR3: CASGSGQGMGSPLHF
J: TRBJ2-1; D: NA; V: TRBV30; CDR3: CAWSVGLPGYNEQFF
J: TRBJ2-1; D: TRBD2; V: TRBV30; CDR3: CAWSTSGWIYEQFF
J: TRBJ2-3; D: NA; V: TRBV7-3; CDR3: CASSQDQGSDTQYF
J: TRBJ2-1; D: TRBD2; V: TRBV12-3/TRBV12-4; CDR3: CASTRGLAGEIGEQFF
J: TRBJ1-4; D: NA; V: TRBV20-1; CDR3: CSAQRGGRLEKLFF
J: TRBJ2-3; D: NA; V: TRBV12-3/TRBV12-4; CDR3: CASSWGGGAGQDTQYF
J: TRBJ2-3; D: NA; V: TRBV9; CDR3: CASSLTASTDTQYF
J: TRBJ2-3; D: NA; V: TRBV28; CDR3: CASSSSTDTDTQYF
J: TRBJ2-7; D: NA; V: TRBV6-1; CDR3: CASSYGGLDYEQYF
J: TRBJ2-7; D: TRBD1; V: TRBV29-1; CDR3: CSYLKGTGDYEQYF
J: TRBJ2-7; D: NA; V: TRBV6-2/TRBV6-3; CDR3: CASRQTPYEQYF
J: TRBJ1-6; D: TRBD1; V: TRBV28; CDR3: CASRSPQGARNSPLHF
J: TRBJ2-2; D: TRBD2; V: TRBV7-3; CDR3: CASSSTGTSGGRELFF
J: TRBJ2-3; D: NA; V: TRBV4-3; CDR3: CASSPSRVGDTQYF
J: TRBJ2-1; D: NA; V: TRBV2; CDR3: CAGGRGSSYNEQFF